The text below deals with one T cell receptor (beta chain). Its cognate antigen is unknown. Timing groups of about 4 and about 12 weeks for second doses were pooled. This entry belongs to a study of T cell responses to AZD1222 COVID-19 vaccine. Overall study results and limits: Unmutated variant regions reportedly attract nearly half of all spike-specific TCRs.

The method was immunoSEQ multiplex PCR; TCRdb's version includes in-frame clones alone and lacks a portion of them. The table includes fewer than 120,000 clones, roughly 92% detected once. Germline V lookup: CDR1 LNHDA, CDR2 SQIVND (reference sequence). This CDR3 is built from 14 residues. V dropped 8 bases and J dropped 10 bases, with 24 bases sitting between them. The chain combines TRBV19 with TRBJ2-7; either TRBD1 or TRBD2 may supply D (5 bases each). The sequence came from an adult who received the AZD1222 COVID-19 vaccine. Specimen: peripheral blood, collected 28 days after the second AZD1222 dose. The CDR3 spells CASSHRDPATYQYF. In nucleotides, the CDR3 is TGTGCCAGTTCCCACCGGGACCCTGCTACGTATCAGTACTTC.